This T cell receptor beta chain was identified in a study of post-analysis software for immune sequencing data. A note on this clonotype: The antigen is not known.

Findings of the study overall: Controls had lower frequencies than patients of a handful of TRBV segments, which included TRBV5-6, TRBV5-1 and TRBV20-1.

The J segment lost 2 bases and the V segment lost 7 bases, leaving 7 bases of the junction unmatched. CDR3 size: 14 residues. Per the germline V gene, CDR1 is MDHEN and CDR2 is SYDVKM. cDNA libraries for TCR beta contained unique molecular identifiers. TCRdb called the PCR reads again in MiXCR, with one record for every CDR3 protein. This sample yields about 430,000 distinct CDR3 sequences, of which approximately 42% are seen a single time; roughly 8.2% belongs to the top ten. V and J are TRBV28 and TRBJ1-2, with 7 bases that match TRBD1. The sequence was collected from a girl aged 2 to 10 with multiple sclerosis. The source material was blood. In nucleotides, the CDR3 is TGTGCCAGCACTTTGACAGGGAGGAACTATGGCTACACCTTC. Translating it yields CASTLTGRNYGYTF.